The TCR beta chain under discussion was sequenced for a study of regulatory and conventional T cells in RAG deficiency. Germline V gives CDR1 SGHVS, CDR2 FQNEAQ. The CDR3 length is 14 residues. Trimming left V 5 bases short and J 1 base short, with 11 bases between. The data were produced by immunoSEQ multiplex PCR, yet TCRdb's version contains in-frame clones alone and is incomplete. The data contain roughly 3,000 clones, around 94% of them singletons. Regulatory T cells were sorted from blood as CD4+ CD25-high CD127-low cells. The same sample was also studied in work on regulatory T cells. That source reports: The PCR used 52 TRBV and 13 TRBJ primers.

The chain combines TRBV7-8 with TRBJ2-5; D is ambiguous. The TCR comes from a human donor in good health. The sequenced material came from CD4+ Tregs sorted from blood. For the CDR3, the DNA is TGTGCCAGCAGCGTAGGCAGGTCCCAAGAGACCCAGTACTTC. This sequence encodes CASSVGRSQETQYF.